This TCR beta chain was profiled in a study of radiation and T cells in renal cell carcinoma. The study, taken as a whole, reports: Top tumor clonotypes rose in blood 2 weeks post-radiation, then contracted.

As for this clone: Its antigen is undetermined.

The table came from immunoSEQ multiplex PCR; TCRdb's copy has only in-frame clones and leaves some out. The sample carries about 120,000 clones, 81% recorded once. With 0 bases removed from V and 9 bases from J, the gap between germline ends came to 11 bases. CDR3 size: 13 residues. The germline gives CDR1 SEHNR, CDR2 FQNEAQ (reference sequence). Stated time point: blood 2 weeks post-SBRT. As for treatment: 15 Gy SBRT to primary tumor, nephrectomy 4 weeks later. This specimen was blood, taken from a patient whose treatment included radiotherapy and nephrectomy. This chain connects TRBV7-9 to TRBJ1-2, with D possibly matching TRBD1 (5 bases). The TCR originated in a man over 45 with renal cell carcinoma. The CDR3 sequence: CASSLAGVVSYTF. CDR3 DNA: TGTGCCAGCAGCTTAGCGGGGGTGGTGAGCTACACCTTC.